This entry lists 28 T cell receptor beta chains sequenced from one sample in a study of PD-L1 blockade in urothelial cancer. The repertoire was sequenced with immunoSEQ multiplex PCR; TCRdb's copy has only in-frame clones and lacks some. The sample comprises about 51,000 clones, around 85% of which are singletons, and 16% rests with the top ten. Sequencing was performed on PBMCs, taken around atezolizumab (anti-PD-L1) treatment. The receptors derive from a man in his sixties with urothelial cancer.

Here the CDR3 DNA reads TGTGCCAGCCGCGGCCAAACAGGGGGGAACACTGAAGCTTTCTTT. Protein sequence: CASRGQTGGNTEAFF. The rearrangement uses TRBV25-1 and TRBJ1-1, with 8 bases aligning to TRBD1. The germline V gene has CDR1 MGHDK and CDR2 SYGVNS. With V trimmed by 8 bases and J by 1 base, 9 bases remained unmatched. CDR3 length: 15 residues.

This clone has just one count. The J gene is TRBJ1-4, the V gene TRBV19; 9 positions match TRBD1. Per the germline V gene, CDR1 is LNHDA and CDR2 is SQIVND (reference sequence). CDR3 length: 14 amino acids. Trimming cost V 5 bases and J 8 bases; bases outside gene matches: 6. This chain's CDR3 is CASSSGQGAEKLFF. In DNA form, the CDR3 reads TGTGCCAGTAGTTCGGGACAGGGAGCAGAAAAACTGTTTTTT. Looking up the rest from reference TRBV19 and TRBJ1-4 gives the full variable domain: DGGITQSPKYLFRKEGQNVTLSCEQNLNHDAMYWYRQDPGQGLRLIYYSQIVNDFQKGDIAEGYSVSREKKESFPLTVTSAQKNPTAFYLCASSSGQGAEKLFFGSGTQLSVL.

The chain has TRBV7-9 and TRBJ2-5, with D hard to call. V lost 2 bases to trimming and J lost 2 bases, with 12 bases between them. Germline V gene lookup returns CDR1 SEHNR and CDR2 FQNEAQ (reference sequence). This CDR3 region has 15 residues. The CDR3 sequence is CASSLRSRRQETQYF. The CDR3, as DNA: TGTGCCAGCAGCTTACGAAGCAGGCGACAAGAGACCCAGTACTTC.

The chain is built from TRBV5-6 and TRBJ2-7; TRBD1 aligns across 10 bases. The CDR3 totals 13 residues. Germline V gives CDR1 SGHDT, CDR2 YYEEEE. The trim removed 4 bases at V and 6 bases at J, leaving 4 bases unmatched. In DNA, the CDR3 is TGTGCCAGCAGCGTGACAGGGGGCGGCGAGCAGTACTTC. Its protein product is CASSVTGGGEQYF.

Here the CDR3 reads CASSLSADTQYF. The CDR3 DNA reads as TGTGCCAGCAGCTTATCCGCAGATACGCAGTATTTT. This rearrangement joins TRBV7-9 to TRBJ2-3, with no clear D. V was shortened by 2 bases and J by 4 bases, with 4 bases between the two germline ends. The CDR3 totals 12 residues. CDR1 is SEHNR and CDR2 is FQNEAQ in the germline V gene (reference sequence).

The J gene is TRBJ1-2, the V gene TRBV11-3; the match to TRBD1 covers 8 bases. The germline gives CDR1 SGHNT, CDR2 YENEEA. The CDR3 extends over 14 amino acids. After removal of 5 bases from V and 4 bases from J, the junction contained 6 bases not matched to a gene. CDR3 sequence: CASSQGAGGYGYTF. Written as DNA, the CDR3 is TGTGCCAGCAGCCAGGGGGCAGGGGGCTATGGCTACACCTTC.

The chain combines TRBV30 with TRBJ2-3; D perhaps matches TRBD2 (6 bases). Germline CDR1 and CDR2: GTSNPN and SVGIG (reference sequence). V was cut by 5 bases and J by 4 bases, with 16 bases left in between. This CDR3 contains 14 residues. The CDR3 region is CAWWAAGPADTQYF. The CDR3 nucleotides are TGTGCCTGGTGGGCGGCGGGGCCCGCAGATACGCAGTATTTT.

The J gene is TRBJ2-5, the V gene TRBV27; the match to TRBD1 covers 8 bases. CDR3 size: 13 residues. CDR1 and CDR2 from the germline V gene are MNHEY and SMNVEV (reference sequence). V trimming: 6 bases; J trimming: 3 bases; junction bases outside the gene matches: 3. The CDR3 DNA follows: TGTGCCAGCAGGGGGACAGGAGAAGAGACCCAGTACTTC. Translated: CASRGTGEETQYF.

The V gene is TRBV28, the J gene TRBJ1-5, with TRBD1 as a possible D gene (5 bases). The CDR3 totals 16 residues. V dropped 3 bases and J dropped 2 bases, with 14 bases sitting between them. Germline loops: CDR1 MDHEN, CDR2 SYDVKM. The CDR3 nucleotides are TGTGCCAGCAGTTTGCCGGGGGGAGGAGGCAATCAGCCCCAGCATTTT. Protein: CASSLPGGGGNQPQHF.

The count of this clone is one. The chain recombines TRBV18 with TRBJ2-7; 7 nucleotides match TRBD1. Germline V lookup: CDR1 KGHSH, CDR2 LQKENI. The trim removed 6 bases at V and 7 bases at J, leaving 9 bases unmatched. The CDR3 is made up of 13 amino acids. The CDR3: CASSRDWDSEQYF. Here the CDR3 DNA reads TGTGCCAGCTCCCGGGATTGGGACAGTGAGCAGTACTTC.

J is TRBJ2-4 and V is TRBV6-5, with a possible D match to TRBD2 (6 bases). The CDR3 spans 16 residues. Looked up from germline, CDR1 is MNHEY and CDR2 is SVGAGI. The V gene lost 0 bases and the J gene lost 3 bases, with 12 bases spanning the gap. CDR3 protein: CASSYSTGSYKNIQYF. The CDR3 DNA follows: TGTGCCAGCAGTTACTCAACCGGGAGCTACAAAAACATTCAGTACTTC.

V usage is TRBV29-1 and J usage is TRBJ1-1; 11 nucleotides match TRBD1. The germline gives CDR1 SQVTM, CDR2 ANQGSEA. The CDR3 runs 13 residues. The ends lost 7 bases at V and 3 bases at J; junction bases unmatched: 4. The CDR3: CSAGTGGDTEAFF. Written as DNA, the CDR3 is TGCAGCGCTGGGACAGGGGGGGACACTGAAGCTTTCTTT.

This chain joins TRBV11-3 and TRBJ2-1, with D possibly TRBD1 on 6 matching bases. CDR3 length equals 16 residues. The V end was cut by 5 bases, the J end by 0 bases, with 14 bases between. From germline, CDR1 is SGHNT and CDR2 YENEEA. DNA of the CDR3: TGTGCCAGCAGCCCTGACAGGATAAGCTCCTACAATGAGCAGTTCTTC. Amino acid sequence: CASSPDRISSYNEQFF.

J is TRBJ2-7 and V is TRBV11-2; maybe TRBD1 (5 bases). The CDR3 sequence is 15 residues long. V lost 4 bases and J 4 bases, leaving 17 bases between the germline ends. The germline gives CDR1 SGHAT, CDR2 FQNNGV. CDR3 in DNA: TGTGCCAGCAGCTCCCTGGCAGGGTTAATTTACGAGCAGTACTTC. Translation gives CASSSLAGLIYEQYF.

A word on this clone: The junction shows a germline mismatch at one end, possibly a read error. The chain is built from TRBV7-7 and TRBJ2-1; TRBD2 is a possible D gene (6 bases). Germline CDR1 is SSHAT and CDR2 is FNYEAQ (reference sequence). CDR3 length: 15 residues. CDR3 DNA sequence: TGTGCTAGCAGCTTAGAGGGACTCTCCTACAATGAGCAGTTCTTC. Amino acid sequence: CASSLEGLSYNEQFF.

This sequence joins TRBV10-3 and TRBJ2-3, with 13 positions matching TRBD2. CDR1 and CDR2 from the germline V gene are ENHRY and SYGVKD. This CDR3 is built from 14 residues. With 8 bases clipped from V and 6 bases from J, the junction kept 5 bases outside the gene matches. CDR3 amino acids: CAIGLAGELDTQYF. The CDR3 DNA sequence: TGTGCCATCGGACTAGCGGGGGAGTTGGATACGCAGTATTTT.

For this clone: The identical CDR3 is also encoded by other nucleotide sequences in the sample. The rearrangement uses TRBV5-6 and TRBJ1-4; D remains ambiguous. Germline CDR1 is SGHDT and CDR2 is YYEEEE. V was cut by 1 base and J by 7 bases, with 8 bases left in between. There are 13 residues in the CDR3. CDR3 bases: TGTGCCAGCAGCTTGCTTCCAGGTGAAAAACTGTTTTTT. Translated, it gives CASSLLPGEKLFF.

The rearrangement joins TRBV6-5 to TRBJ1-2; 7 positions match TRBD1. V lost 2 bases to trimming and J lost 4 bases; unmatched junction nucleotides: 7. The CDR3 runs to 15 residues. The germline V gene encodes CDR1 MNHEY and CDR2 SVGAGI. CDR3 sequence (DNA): TGTGCCAGCAGTTACAGGACAGGATGGGTCTATGGCTACACCTTC. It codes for CASSYRTGWVYGYTF.

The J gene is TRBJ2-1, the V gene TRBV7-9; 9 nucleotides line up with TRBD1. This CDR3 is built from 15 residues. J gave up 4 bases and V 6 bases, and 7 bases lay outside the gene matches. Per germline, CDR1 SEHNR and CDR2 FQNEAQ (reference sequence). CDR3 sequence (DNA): TGTGCCAGCAGTTTAACCGGGACAGGGTACAATGAGCAGTTCTTC. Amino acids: CASSLTGTGYNEQFF.

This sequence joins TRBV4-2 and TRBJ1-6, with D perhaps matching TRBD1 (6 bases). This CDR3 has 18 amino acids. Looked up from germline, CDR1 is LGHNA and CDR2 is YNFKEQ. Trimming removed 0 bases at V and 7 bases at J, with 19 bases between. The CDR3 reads CASSQDLAGALLNSPLHF. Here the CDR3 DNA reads TGTGCCAGCAGCCAAGATCTGGCAGGGGCCCTACTAAATTCACCCCTCCACTTT.

CDR3 coding DNA: TGTGCCAGCAGCTTGGGCGAACGCAATCAGCCCCAGCATTTT. It encodes CASSLGERNQPQHF. The chain combines TRBV13 with TRBJ1-5, with D unclear. Germline V gives CDR1 PRHDT, CDR2 FYEKMQ (reference sequence). V was clipped by 3 bases and J by 2 bases, with 8 bases between them. This CDR3 is built from 14 residues.

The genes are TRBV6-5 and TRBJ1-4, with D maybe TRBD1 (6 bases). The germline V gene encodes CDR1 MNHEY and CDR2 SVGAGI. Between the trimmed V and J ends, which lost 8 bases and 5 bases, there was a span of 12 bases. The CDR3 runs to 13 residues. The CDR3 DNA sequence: TGTGCCAGCGCCGGGACATGGAATGAAAAACTGTTTTTT. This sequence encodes CASAGTWNEKLFF.

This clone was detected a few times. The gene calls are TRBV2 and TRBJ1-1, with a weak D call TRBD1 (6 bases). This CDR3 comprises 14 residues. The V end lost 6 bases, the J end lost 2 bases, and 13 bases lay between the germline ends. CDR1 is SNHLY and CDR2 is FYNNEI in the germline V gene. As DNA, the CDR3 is TGTGCCAGCAGGAAGACAGGAGCCAACACTGAAGCTTTCTTT. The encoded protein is CASRKTGANTEAFF.

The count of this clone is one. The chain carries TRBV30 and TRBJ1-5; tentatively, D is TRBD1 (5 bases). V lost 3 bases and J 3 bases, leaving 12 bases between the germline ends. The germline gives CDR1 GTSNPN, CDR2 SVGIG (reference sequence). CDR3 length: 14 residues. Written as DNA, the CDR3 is TGTGCCTGGAGGGGGGAGGGTTACAATCAGCCCCAGCATTTT. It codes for CAWRGEGYNQPQHF.

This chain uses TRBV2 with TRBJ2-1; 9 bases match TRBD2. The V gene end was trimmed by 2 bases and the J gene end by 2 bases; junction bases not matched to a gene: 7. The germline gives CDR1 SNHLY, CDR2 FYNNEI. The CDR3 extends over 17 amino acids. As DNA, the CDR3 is TGTGCCAGCAGTGAACGGGGCGGGGGGGAAACCTACAATGAGCAGTTCTTC. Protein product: CASSERGGGETYNEQFF.

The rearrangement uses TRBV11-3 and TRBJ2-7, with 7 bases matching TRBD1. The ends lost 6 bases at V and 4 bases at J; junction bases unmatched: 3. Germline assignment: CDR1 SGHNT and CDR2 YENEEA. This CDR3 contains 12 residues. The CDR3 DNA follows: TGTGCCAGCAGTTCGACAGGGTACGAGCAGTACTTC. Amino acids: CASSSTGYEQYF.

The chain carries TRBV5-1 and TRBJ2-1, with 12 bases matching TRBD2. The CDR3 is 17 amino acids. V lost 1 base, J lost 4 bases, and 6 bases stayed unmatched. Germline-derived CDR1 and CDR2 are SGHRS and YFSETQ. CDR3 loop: CASSLTPLAGGYNEQFF. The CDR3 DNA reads TGCGCCAGCAGCTTGACTCCCCTAGCGGGGGGGTACAATGAGCAGTTCTTC.

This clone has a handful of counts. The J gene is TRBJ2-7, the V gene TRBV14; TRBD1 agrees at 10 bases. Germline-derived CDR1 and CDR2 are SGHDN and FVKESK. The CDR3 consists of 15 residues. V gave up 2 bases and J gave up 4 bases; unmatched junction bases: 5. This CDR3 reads CASSQMRQGAYEQYF. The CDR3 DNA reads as TGTGCCAGCAGCCAAATGAGACAGGGGGCTTACGAGCAGTACTTC.